Listed below are T cell receptor beta chains from one sample, sequenced in a study of CD8 T cells in ankylosing spondylitis. TCRdb re-analysed the 5' RACE reads in MiXCR, keeping a single row per CDR3 protein. This table has just over 300,000 distinct CDR3 sequences, around 20% appearing once. Material: blood, either unsorted or a sorted T cell fraction (not recorded which). The receptors come from a female donor with ankylosing spondylitis or in good health (not recorded which). Each CDR3 is given with its conserved first and last residue. D genes are given only for firm matches. Where a row states a size, it is once, few, many or the class of an expanded clone; other rows omit it.

size,V,D,J,CDR3,DNA
few,TRBV6-5,NA,TRBJ2-1,CASRSRTSEQFF,TGTGCCAGCAGGTCCCGGACTTCTGAGCAGTTCTTC
NA,TRBV19,TRBD2,TRBJ2-7,CASSPSGLAGYEQYF,TGTGCCAGTAGTCCCTCGGGACTAGCGGGCTACGAGCAGTACTTC
NA,TRBV6-5,NA,TRBJ1-2,CASRGYGYTF,TGTGCCAGCAGGGGGTACGGCTACACCTTC
many,TRBV18,TRBD2,TRBJ2-1,CASSPRLADYNEQFF,TGTGCCAGCTCACCGCGACTAGCGGACTACAATGAGCAGTTCTTC
NA,TRBV5-1,NA,TRBJ1-4,CASSSREQNEKLFF,TGCGCCAGCAGCTCCCGGGAGCAAAATGAAAAACTGTTTTTT
few,TRBV12-3/TRBV12-4,NA,TRBJ2-3,CASSPGDRAGPDTQYF,TGTGCCAGCAGTCCCGGGGATCGGGCCGGCCCAGATACGCAGTATTTT
many,TRBV20-1,NA,TRBJ2-1,CSASMGAVGNEQFF,TGCAGTGCTAGTATGGGAGCTGTCGGCAATGAGCAGTTCTTC
NA,TRBV5-1,TRBD2,TRBJ2-1,CASSLAGTSGEEQFF,TGCGCCAGCAGCCTAGCCGGGACTAGCGGGGAAGAGCAGTTCTTC
NA,TRBV6-1,TRBD1,TRBJ1-5,CASSLTGGVGQPQHF,TGTGCCAGCAGCCTTACAGGGGGCGTGGGTCAGCCCCAGCATTTT
NA,TRBV29-1,NA,TRBJ2-2,CSVAWSRGTGELFF,TGCAGCGTGGCCTGGAGCAGGGGCACCGGGGAGCTGTTTTTT
NA,TRBV25-1,NA,TRBJ2-7,CASSGVAYEQYF,TGTGCCAGCAGTGGGGTAGCGTACGAGCAGTACTTC
few,TRBV4-3,NA,TRBJ2-3,CASSLIANTDTQYF,TGCGCCAGCAGCCTAATCGCGAATACGGATACGCAGTATTTT
few,TRBV29-1,TRBD1,TRBJ2-5,CSVDDRVERETQYF,TGCAGCGTTGACGACAGGGTAGAGCGAGAGACCCAGTACTTC
many,TRBV20-1,NA,TRBJ2-5,CSARGDSRETQYF,TGCAGTGCTAGGGGGGACTCACGGGAGACCCAGTACTTC
few,TRBV19,TRBD2,TRBJ2-1,CASSIPSGRGNEQFF,TGTGCCAGTAGTATACCAAGCGGGAGAGGGAATGAGCAGTTCTTC
many,TRBV4-2,NA,TRBJ2-7,CASSLSPGYEQYF,TGTGCCAGCAGCCTTTCACCGGGATACGAGCAGTACTTC
many,TRBV12-3/TRBV12-4,TRBD2,TRBJ2-5,CASSLGTNLIETQYF,TGTGCCAGCAGCCTCGGGACTAACCTGATCGAGACCCAGTACTTC
few,TRBV5-1,TRBD2,TRBJ2-3,CASSLSLAVTDTQYF,TGCGCCAGCAGCTTGAGCCTAGCGGTCACAGATACGCAGTATTTT
NA,TRBV12-3/TRBV12-4,NA,TRBJ2-5,CASSTTGFRETQYF,TGTGCCAGCAGTACTACAGGGTTTCGAGAGACCCAGTACTTC
few,TRBV5-1,NA,TRBJ2-4,CASSLAPKNIQYF,TGCGCCAGCAGCTTGGCCCCCAAAAACATTCAGTACTTC
NA,TRBV18,NA,TRBJ2-7,CASSQWNRESEQYF,TGTGCCAGCTCACAGTGGAACAGGGAGTCCGAGCAGTACTTC
few,TRBV5-5,TRBD1,TRBJ1-6,CASSLPPGQLRYSPLHF,TGTGCCAGCAGCTTACCGCCGGGACAGCTCCGGTATTCACCCCTCCACTTT
NA,TRBV6-1,TRBD1,TRBJ1-2,CASSPDRDYGGYTF,TGTGCCAGCAGTCCTGACAGGGACTATGGAGGCTACACCTTC
many,TRBV29-1,NA,TRBJ2-7,CSVERAYEQYF,TGCAGCGTTGAACGGGCCTACGAGCAGTACTTC
NA,TRBV24-1,TRBD1,TRBJ2-7,CATPGQPSYEQYF,TGTGCCACACCGGGACAGCCCTCCTACGAGCAGTACTTC
many,TRBV29-1,TRBD2,TRBJ2-1,CSAYRGLAEQFF,TGCAGCGCCTACCGCGGACTAGCGGAGCAGTTCTTC
few,TRBV4-2,NA,TRBJ2-4,CASSQEDPARDIQYF,TGTGCCAGCAGCCAAGAGGACCCCGCGAGGGACATTCAGTACTTC
NA,TRBV7-2,NA,TRBJ2-7,CASSYRVLSYEQYF,TGTGCCAGCAGCTACCGGGTTCTATCCTACGAGCAGTACTTC
NA,TRBV6-5,TRBD1,TRBJ1-6,CASSYPDRGSPLHF,TGTGCCAGCAGTTACCCGGACAGGGGATCACCCCTCCACTTT
few,TRBV27,NA,TRBJ2-1,CASSLGRTRGNEQFF,TGTGCCAGCAGTTTGGGAAGAACTCGAGGCAATGAGCAGTTCTTC
NA,TRBV11-2,NA,TRBJ2-2,CASSPLWMLNTGELFF,TGTGCCAGCAGCCCCTTATGGATGCTGAACACCGGGGAGCTGTTTTTT
few,TRBV30,NA,TRBJ1-1,CAWMPTSYTEAFF,TGTGCCTGGATGCCCACCAGTTACACTGAAGCTTTCTTT
few,TRBV2,NA,TRBJ2-1,CASSPPSVRNEQFF,TGTGCCAGCAGTCCTCCCTCGGTTAGGAATGAGCAGTTCTTC
NA,TRBV7-2,TRBD2,TRBJ2-3,CASSPWRTSGITDTQYF,TGTGCCAGCAGCCCTTGGAGGACTAGCGGGATAACAGATACGCAGTATTTT
few,TRBV7-3,NA,TRBJ2-1,CASSPMVWPDEQFF,TGTGCCAGCAGCCCCATGGTGTGGCCGGATGAGCAGTTCTTC
NA,TRBV6-5,NA,TRBJ1-5,CASSYSSRGSNQPQHF,TGTGCCAGCAGTTACTCATCCAGGGGAAGCAATCAGCCCCAGCATTTT
few,TRBV12-3/TRBV12-4,NA,TRBJ2-3,CASSGGTDTQYF,TGTGCCAGCAGTGGGGGGACAGATACGCAGTATTTT
few,TRBV20-1,TRBD2,TRBJ2-3,CSARPGLEITDTQYF,TGCAGTGCTAGACCGGGACTAGAAATCACAGATACGCAGTATTTT
many,TRBV3-1,TRBD1,TRBJ2-7,CASSQVHRGPYEQYF,TGTGCCAGCAGCCAAGTGCACAGGGGACCCTACGAGCAGTACTTC
NA,TRBV6-1,NA,TRBJ2-5,CASSSGGVLQETQYF,TGTGCCAGCAGTAGCGGAGGGGTTCTACAAGAGACCCAGTACTTC
NA,TRBV5-5,NA,TRBJ2-1,CASSFTGNLGEQFF,TGTGCCAGCAGCTTCACAGGGAATCTAGGTGAGCAGTTCTTC
few,TRBV12-3/TRBV12-4,TRBD2,TRBJ2-2,CASSSQGLATGELFF,TGTGCCAGCAGTTCCCAAGGACTAGCAACCGGGGAGCTGTTTTTT
NA,TRBV6-1,TRBD2,TRBJ2-2,CASSEPSGRVGGELFF,TGTGCCAGCAGTGAACCTAGCGGGAGGGTCGGCGGGGAGCTGTTTTTT
few,TRBV18,NA,TRBJ1-1,CASSPTRWPAFF,TGTGCCAGCTCTCCCACCCGGTGGCCCGCTTTCTTT
NA,TRBV7-2,NA,TRBJ1-1,CASSRASNTEAFF,TGTGCCAGCAGCCGGGCCTCGAACACTGAAGCTTTCTTT
NA,TRBV7-2,NA,TRBJ2-2,CASSPTITGELFF,TGTGCCAGCAGCCCTACCATCACCGGGGAGCTGTTTTTT
NA,TRBV5-1,NA,TRBJ2-7,CASSLTGSAYYEQYF,TGCGCCAGCAGCTTGACCGGGAGCGCCTACTACGAGCAGTACTTC
NA,TRBV15,NA,TRBJ2-7,CATSGRGVSSYEQYF,TGTGCCACCAGCGGGAGGGGGGTGAGCTCCTACGAGCAGTACTTC
NA,TRBV7-2,NA,TRBJ2-3,CASSLTGHRTDTQYF,TGTGCCAGCAGCTTAACCGGACACCGCACAGATACGCAGTATTTT
few,TRBV12-3/TRBV12-4,NA,TRBJ1-1,CASSPGNAEAFF,TGTGCCAGCAGTCCAGGTAATGCTGAAGCTTTCTTT